This record covers a single T cell receptor beta chain. The antigen is undetermined. Unmatched junction bases numbered 5, after V lost 7 bases and J lost 10 bases. Germline V gene data show CDR1 as MDHEN and CDR2 as SYDVKM. This CDR3 spans 13 amino acids. This entry is derived from a study of T cell responses to AZD1222 COVID-19 vaccine. Study-wide context: Pooling covered second doses at about 4 or about 12 weeks.

The study, taken as a whole, reports: Females made up more of the donors, who were largely white British, and clonal diversity may have come out too low.

The assay was immunoSEQ multiplex PCR, and TCRdb's table has in-frame clones only and misses some. The sample lists around 140,000 clones; roughly 87% were seen once. V and J are TRBV28 and TRBJ1-6; 9 bases line up with TRBD1. The clonotype originates from an adult in good health. Sample: peripheral blood, taken on day 0 of AZD1222 vaccination. The CDR3 sequence: CASKTGGGSPLHF. The CDR3 DNA sequence: TGTGCCAGCAAGACAGGGGGGGGCTCACCCCTCCACTTT.